These T cell receptor beta chains were read from a single sample in a study of T cells in Graves' hyperthyroidism and ophthalmopathy. TCRdb independently ran MiXCR on the multiplex PCR reads; one entry per CDR3 protein. The data hold more than 550,000 distinct CDR3 sequences, with under 20% observed a single time. Sequencing was carried out using blood. The receptors were gathered from a woman in her fifties or sixties with Graves' hyperthyroidism that later progressed to Graves' ophthalmopathy. CDR3s include the opening cysteine and the closing phenylalanine or tryptophan. The D gene is left open where the match is weak. A clone size is listed for some rows: how often the clone was seen (once, few, many), or a class if it is expanded.

cdr3_nt | cdr3_aa | v_call | d_call | j_call | clone_size
TGCAGTGCAAACGACAAGACGGACCTTTACGAGCAGTACTTC | CSANDKTDLYEQYF | TRBV20-1 | . | TRBJ2-7 | few
TGTGCCAGCAGCCCACCCGGGGATCAGCCCCAGCATTTT | CASSPPGDQPQHF | TRBV7-2 | . | TRBJ1-5 | few
TGTGCCACCAGCTCCCCCTCGGGGGGGGTGAACGAGCAGTACTTC | CATSSPSGGVNEQYF | TRBV15 | TRBD2 | TRBJ2-7 | .
TGTGCCAGCATAGGGCAGGGCCCAGATACGCAGTATTTT | CASIGQGPDTQYF | TRBV5-8 | . | TRBJ2-3 | .
TGTGCCAGCTCACCCGCCGGGACGGATACAGATACGCAGTATTTT | CASSPAGTDTDTQYF | TRBV18 | . | TRBJ2-3 | many
TGTGCCAGCAGCCAAGAACTCGGGGACTACCAAGAGACCCAGTACTTC | CASSQELGDYQETQYF | TRBV3-1 | . | TRBJ2-5 | many
TGTGCCAGCTCACCGATAGGACGGACTGAAGCTTTCTTT | CASSPIGRTEAFF | TRBV18 | . | TRBJ1-1 | many
TGTGCCAGCAGCCTCGAGTGGGGGAACACCGGGGAGCTGTTTTTT | CASSLEWGNTGELFF | TRBV5-5 | . | TRBJ2-2 | few
TGCGCCAGCAGCTTGGCAATGGGCTCCTACGAGCAGTACTTC | CASSLAMGSYEQYF | TRBV5-1 | . | TRBJ2-7 | many
TGTGCCAGATCCAGGGGGCCGGTCGGGGAGCTGTTTTTT | CARSRGPVGELFF | TRBV2 | TRBD1 | TRBJ2-2 | .
TGTGCCAGCAGTCCGAAGGGCGCGCGTGTGGAGACCCAGTACTTC | CASSPKGARVETQYF | TRBV11-2 | . | TRBJ2-5 | .
TGCAGTATGACTAGCGAAGCCTACGAGCAGTACTTC | CSMTSEAYEQYF | TRBV20-1 | TRBD2 | TRBJ2-7 | many
TGTGCCAGCAGCTTGGTTCCATACGAGCAGTACTTC | CASSLVPYEQYF | TRBV5-5 | . | TRBJ2-7 | few
TGCGCCAGCAGCTTAACCCTGGGACAGAGCACAGATACGCAGTATTTT | CASSLTLGQSTDTQYF | TRBV5-1 | TRBD1 | TRBJ2-3 | many
TGTGCCATCAGTGAGAGCCTATGGAGCTCTAATGAAAAACTGTTTTTT | CAISESLWSSNEKLFF | TRBV10-3 | . | TRBJ1-4 | few
TGCGCCAGCAGCCGCCGGAATGAGGTTCCCGGGGAGCTGTTTTTT | CASSRRNEVPGELFF | TRBV5-1 | . | TRBJ2-2 | .
TGTGCCAGCACCGGACAGGGAAGGTCCACCGGGGAGCTGTTTTTT | CASTGQGRSTGELFF | TRBV6-1 | TRBD1 | TRBJ2-2 | few
TGTGCCAGCAGTGAAGCAAGACAGACCGTCTATGGCTACACCTTC | CASSEARQTVYGYTF | TRBV6-1 | . | TRBJ1-2 | few
TGTGCCAGCAGCCAATTCTCCCAAGAGACCCAGTACTTC | CASSQFSQETQYF | TRBV3-1 | . | TRBJ2-5 | many
TGCAGCGTTGAAGGACTAGCGGGGCCCTACAATGAGCAGTTCTTC | CSVEGLAGPYNEQFF | TRBV29-1 | TRBD2 | TRBJ2-1 | .
TGTGCCAGCATGGCAGGGGGAATGAACACTGAAGCTTTCTTT | CASMAGGMNTEAFF | TRBV6-1 | TRBD1 | TRBJ1-1 | many
TGTGCCAGCGGGCGCAGGGTGAAGAACACTGAAGCTTTCTTT | CASGRRVKNTEAFF | TRBV12-3/TRBV12-4 | . | TRBJ1-1 | many
TGTGCCAGCAAGAGGGAGGGGGCGCCGAGCTACACCTTC | CASKREGAPSYTF | TRBV28 | TRBD1 | TRBJ1-2 | .
TGTGCCAGCAGTAAGTCGACAGGGCAGTGGAACACTGAAGCTTTCTTT | CASSKSTGQWNTEAFF | TRBV12-3/TRBV12-4 | TRBD1 | TRBJ1-1 | many
TGTGCCAGCAGCTTAGAGGGCGGCAGGGAGCCCCAGCATTTT | CASSLEGGREPQHF | TRBV7-9 | . | TRBJ1-5 | few
TGTGCCAGCAGCCATGAGGCGGTCGGGGAGCTGTTTTTT | CASSHEAVGELFF | TRBV7-3 | . | TRBJ2-2 | few
TGCAGTGCTAGAGATACCGGGGGGACCCCCGGGGTGCAAGAGACCCAGTACTTC | CSARDTGGTPGVQETQYF | TRBV20-1 | TRBD2 | TRBJ2-5 | few
TGTGCCAGCAGTTCCGGGTATAGCAATCAGCCCCAGCATTTT | CASSSGYSNQPQHF | TRBV12-3/TRBV12-4 | . | TRBJ1-5 | many
TGTGCCAGCAGACCTGGGGGGGGAGCTAGCACAGATACGCAGTATTTT | CASRPGGGASTDTQYF | TRBV7-9 | TRBD2 | TRBJ2-3 | .
TGTGCCAGCAGTTTATTGATTCAGGGGCTGGATAGTCAGCCCCAGCATTTT | CASSLLIQGLDSQPQHF | TRBV27 | . | TRBJ1-5 | .
TGTGCCAGCAGTTTAGGACAGGGGAGAGATTCACCCCTCCACTTT | CASSLGQGRDSPLHF | TRBV12-3/TRBV12-4 | TRBD1 | TRBJ1-6 | many
TGTGCCAGCAGTAAAACAGCCCCAAACTATGGCTACACCTTC | CASSKTAPNYGYTF | TRBV2 | . | TRBJ1-2 | many
TGTGCCAGCAGCCAAGCGGTGACGACCCAAGAGACCCAGTACTTC | CASSQAVTTQETQYF | TRBV3-1 | . | TRBJ2-5 | few
TGCGCCAGCAGCTTGGTGGGGAGCCCCGATCAGCCCCAGCATTTT | CASSLVGSPDQPQHF | TRBV5-1 | . | TRBJ1-5 | many
TGTGCCACCAGCAGGTCGACGGGTTGGGATGAAAAACTGTTTTTT | CATSRSTGWDEKLFF | TRBV15 | . | TRBJ1-4 | .
TGTGCCAGCAGCGTAGTTCCAGGGGAGGCCTATGGCTACACCTTC | CASSVVPGEAYGYTF | TRBV9 | . | TRBJ1-2 | .
TGTGCCAGCTCACCACAGGGCTCGAACTCTGGAAACACCATATATTTT | CASSPQGSNSGNTIYF | TRBV18 | . | TRBJ1-3 | .
TGTGCTAGTGGTTTGGTACTGTCGCAGGGGGCCCTGAACACTGAAGCTTTCTTT | CASGLVLSQGALNTEAFF | TRBV12-5 | TRBD1 | TRBJ1-1 | many
TGTGCCAGTAGTATGGTTCGGACAGGGCCCCCTAGCTCTGGGGCCAACGTCCTGACTTTC | CASSMVRTGPPSSGANVLTF | TRBV19 | TRBD1 | TRBJ2-6 | few
TGTGCCAGCAGTGAAAAGGCCAGGGGGCCCTATGGCTACACCTTC | CASSEKARGPYGYTF | TRBV6-1 | TRBD1 | TRBJ1-2 | .
TGTGCCAGCAGCGTAGCTGCAGGGGGCGGTGAAAAACTGTTTTTT | CASSVAAGGGEKLFF | TRBV9 | TRBD1 | TRBJ1-4 | .
TGTGCCAGCAGAAGGGGTACCTCCTCTGGAAACACCATATATTTT | CASRRGTSSGNTIYF | TRBV9 | . | TRBJ1-3 | .
TGTGCCAGCAGCTTAGGAGCCGTCCAGTACTTC | CASSLGAVQYF | TRBV5-4 | . | TRBJ2-5 | .
TGTGCCAGCAGTTTACCCCTCCGGCTCGGGGTCGAGCAGTACTTC | CASSLPLRLGVEQYF | TRBV12-3/TRBV12-4 | . | TRBJ2-7 | many
TGTGCCAGCAGACCGGCGGAGACCCAGTACTTC | CASRPAETQYF | TRBV6-1 | . | TRBJ2-5 | .
TGTGCCAGCAAACCCGGGACGGTCTCCTACGAGCAGTACTTC | CASKPGTVSYEQYF | TRBV6-1 | . | TRBJ2-7 | many
TGTGCCAGCAGTGACCGACGGTGGGCGGAAAAACTGTTTTTT | CASSDRRWAEKLFF | TRBV6-1 | . | TRBJ1-4 | few